One and the same sample provided the 24 T cell receptor beta chains below, sequenced in a study of T cells in women clearing cervical HPV infection. The repertoire was sequenced with immunoSEQ multiplex PCR; TCRdb's copy has only in-frame clones and lacks some. In all, the sample yields roughly 14,000 clones. Sequenced sample: blood buffy coat. These receptors were taken from a woman between 18 and 75 years old with a cervical HPV16 infection that either progressed to CIN3+ or cleared (not recorded which).

About this clone itself: An end of the junction differs from the germline gene, which may be a read error. The observed sequence ends 3 residues before the CDR3 terminus, with the missing tail filled in from the germline J gene. The same CDR3 can be traced to other DNA sequences in this sample. The rearrangement links TRBV7-8 to TRBJ1-1; D gene unclear. This CDR3 comprises 14 residues. The germline V gene encodes CDR1 SGHVS and CDR2 FQNEAQ. The sequenced CDR3 bases are TGTGCCAGCAGCTTAGGAGTTGCGGTCACTGAG. This encodes CASSLGVAVTE. The full CDR3 reads CASSLGVAVTEAFF.

Notes on this clone: The CDR3 extends 3 residues past the end of the read, so its final part is completed from the germline J gene. V is TRBV20-1 and J is TRBJ2-1, with 7 bases that match TRBD2. Germline V gene sequence: CDR1 DFQATT, CDR2 SNEGSKA (reference sequence). Trimming cost V 5 bases and J 3 bases; bases outside gene matches: 10. The CDR3 covers 15 residues. The CDR3 sequence: CSAPGNRDYYNEQFF. The CDR3 bases that were read are TGCAGTGCTCCCGGAAACCGGGACTACTACAATGAG.

A remark on this clone: The read terminates 3 residues before the CDR3 end, so the remaining end is supplied by the germline J gene. The chain carries TRBV5-6 and TRBJ2-3; D might be TRBD1 (6 bases). CDR1 is SGHDT, CDR2 YYEEEE, per germline. This CDR3 is built from 14 residues. The CDR3 spells CASSFGDNQETQYF. The part of the CDR3 DNA that was read is TGTGCCAGCAGCTTTGGGGACAACCAAGAGACG.

Points on this clone: The read terminates 3 residues before the CDR3 end, so the remaining end is supplied by the germline J gene. The J gene is TRBJ2-3, the V gene TRBV6-2 or TRBV6-3; TRBD1 might be the D (5 bases). Trimming took 6 bases from V and 4 from J, leaving 14 bases between them. Germline CDR1 and CDR2: MNHEY and SVGEGT. The CDR3 length is 14 residues. The sequenced part of the CDR3 DNA is TGTGCCAGCAGGGACATAAGGGCCTCAGATACG. As protein: CASRDIRASDT. The entire CDR3 reads CASRDIRASDTQYF.

Comments on this clone: The read ends 3 residues shy of where the CDR3 ends; the end is completed using the germline J gene. The chain joins TRBV9 to TRBJ2-7; 11 nucleotides align to TRBD2. The CDR3 covers 16 residues. V lost 4 bases, J lost 4 bases, and 10 bases stayed unmatched. Looked up from germline, CDR1 is SGDLS and CDR2 is YYNGEE. The CDR3 loop reads CASSPGATSGGYEQYF. The part of the CDR3 DNA that was read is TGTGCCAGCAGCCCCGGGGCTACTAGCGGGGGTTACGAG.

On this clone: The read terminates 3 residues ahead of where the CDR3 ends, so the germline J gene completes it. The chain recombines TRBV15 with TRBJ1-4; TRBD1 might be the D (5 bases). The CDR3 has 14 amino acids. The germline CDR1 and CDR2 sequences are LNHNV and YYDKDF (reference sequence). Deletions cut 5 bases from V and 7 bases from J, with 14 bases between. The CDR3 sequence is CATSPRWGFEKLFF. The part of the CDR3 DNA that was read is TGTGCCACCAGCCCTCGGTGGGGCTTTGAAAAA.

Turning to this clone: The DNA ends 3 residues before the CDR3 does, and the rest of the CDR3 is filled in from the germline J gene. This chain joins TRBV6-1 and TRBJ2-1; 7 bases are a match to TRBD1. The CDR3 spans 15 residues. CDR1 is MNHNS, CDR2 SASEGT, per germline. V lost 4 bases and J lost 4; bases outside the gene matches: 7. The DNA read from the CDR3 is TGTGCCAGCAGTGCGACAGGGTCGTCGTACAATGAG. The encoded protein is CASSATGSSYNE. The CDR3, in full, reads CASSATGSSYNEQFF.

Turning to this clone: The read halts 3 residues ahead of the CDR3 end, with the missing end drawn from the germline J gene. The V gene is TRBV29-1, the J gene TRBJ1-2, with a tentative D call TRBD1 (5 bases). Per the germline V gene, CDR1 is SQVTM and CDR2 is ANQGSEA. CDR3 size: 14 residues. CDR3 bases read: TGCAGCGTTGAAATGGGGGGACTCACAGATACC. This sequence encodes CSVEMGGLTDT. The full CDR3 protein reads CSVEMGGLTDTYTF.

Of note for this clone: Read data end 3 residues before the CDR3 end; the end is taken from the germline J gene. The V gene is TRBV20-1, the J gene TRBJ2-7; TRBD2 matches at 9 bases. V dropped 3 bases and J dropped 4; count of bases not matched to a gene: 10. The CDR3 spans 15 residues. The germline gives CDR1 DFQATT, CDR2 SNEGSKA (reference sequence). The CDR3 region is CSAREGASGMYEQYF. CDR3 bases read: TGCAGTGCTAGGGAGGGGGCTAGCGGGATGTACGAG.

A word on this clone: The junction departs from the called germline gene at one end, perhaps through a read error. The same CDR3 can be traced to other DNA sequences in this sample. CDR3 DNA (partial): TGTGCCAGCAGTGAACCGGGACAGGGAAACACA. This sequence encodes CASSEPGQGNT. The CDR3 as a whole reads CASSEPGQGNTIYF. This chain links TRBV6-1 with TRBJ1-3, with 9 positions matching TRBD1. Read data end 3 residues before the CDR3 end; the end is taken from the germline J gene. The CDR3 contains 14 residues. The germline V gene encodes CDR1 MNHNS and CDR2 SASEGT.

As to this clone: The read comes to an end 3 residues before the CDR3 does, leaving the germline J gene to fill in the end. This chain uses TRBV29-1 with TRBJ2-3; 7 bases agree with TRBD1. Germline V gives CDR1 SQVTM, CDR2 ANQGSEA. The CDR3 runs to 16 residues. CDR3 sequence reads: CSVVEGQSYSNQPQYF. CDR3 bases read: TGCAGCGTTGTCGAGGGACAGAGCTATAGCAATCAGCCG.

Comment on this clone: The read falls 3 residues short of the CDR3 end, and the missing part is taken from the germline J gene. The V gene is TRBV19, the J gene TRBJ2-3, with 7 bases lining up with TRBD1. Germline V gene sequence: CDR1 LNHDA, CDR2 SQIVND (reference sequence). The CDR3 spans 16 residues. CDR3 DNA (partial): TGTGCCAGTAGTATCTCCAACAGGGGAAGCAATCAGCCG. Its protein product is CASSISNRGSNQP. The complete CDR3 sequence is CASSISNRGSNQPQYF.

CDR3 amino acids: CSATQGAANEKLFF. CDR3 bases read: TGCAGTGCTACTCAGGGGGCGGCTAATGAAAAA. This chain connects TRBV20-1 to TRBJ1-4; 8 bases are a match to TRBD1. Read data end 3 residues before the CDR3 end; the end is taken from the germline J gene. There are 14 residues in the CDR3. From germline, CDR1 is DFQATT and CDR2 SNEGSKA (reference sequence). Losses at the gene ends were 4 bases for V and 3 bases for J; bases not matched to a gene: 4.

Concerning this clone itself: The DNA ends 3 residues before the CDR3 does, and the rest of the CDR3 is filled in from the germline J gene. V usage is TRBV20-1 and J usage is TRBJ2-1; tentative D call: TRBD1 (6 bases). The V gene lost 1 base and the J gene lost 6 bases, with 13 bases spanning the gap. This CDR3 comprises 14 residues. Germline V gene data show CDR1 as DFQATT and CDR2 as SNEGSKA (reference sequence). The part of the CDR3 DNA that was read is TGCAGTGCTAGAGTAACAGGGTTCGGCAATGAG. As protein: CSARVTGFGNE. The full CDR3 reads CSARVTGFGNEQFF.

The CDR3 reads CSAPVQLNSPLHF. CDR3 DNA, as far as it was read: TGCAGTGCCCCCGTACAGCTTAATTCACCC. The rearrangement links TRBV20-1 to TRBJ1-6, with no clear D. The read halts 3 residues ahead of the CDR3 end, with the missing end drawn from the germline J gene. The CDR3 has 13 residues. Trimming pared 6 bases from V and 6 bases from J, leaving 12 bases between. Germline CDR1 reads DFQATT; CDR2 reads SNEGSKA (reference sequence).

For this clone: The CDR3 extends 3 residues past the end of the read, so its final part is completed from the germline J gene. The gene calls are TRBV7-2 and TRBJ1-1; 7 bases align to TRBD1. The trim removed 9 bases at V and 2 bases at J, leaving 9 bases unmatched. CDR1 and CDR2 (germline): SGHTA, FQGNSA. The CDR3 sequence is 14 residues long. CDR3 loop: CASKGAATNTEAFF. The sequenced CDR3 bases are TGTGCCAGTAAGGGGGCAGCTACCAACACTGAA. Supplemented by reference TRBV7-2 and TRBJ1-1, the full variable domain reads GAGVSQSPSNKVTEKGKDVELRCDPISGHTALYWYRQSLGQGLEFLIYFQGNSAPDKSGLPSDRFSAERTGGSVSTLTIQRTQQEDSAVYLCASKGAATNTEAFFGQGTRLTVV.

This clone ranks as medium-sized (0.01 to 0.1%) in terms of frequency. The CDR3 extends 3 residues past the end of the read, so its final part is completed from the germline J gene. The chain employs TRBV5-1 and TRBJ2-6, with TRBD1 matching 9 bases. The CDR3 runs 16 residues. Trimming at V came to 5 bases and at J to 1 base, leaving 4 bases not matched to a gene. Germline V lookup: CDR1 SGHRS, CDR2 YFSETQ. CDR3: CASSRDRGSGANVLTF. CDR3 bases read: TGCGCCAGCAGTCGAGACAGGGGGTCTGGGGCCAACGTC.

As to this clone: From the germline J gene comes the end of the CDR3, since the read stops 3 residues before it. The chain carries TRBV19 and TRBJ1-5; no definite D call. This CDR3 region has 15 residues. Germline V gives CDR1 LNHDA, CDR2 SQIVND (reference sequence). With 3 bases removed from V and 0 bases from J, the gap between germline ends came to 9 bases. The CDR3 DNA, read in part, is TGTGCCAGTAGTATCGCCACGGGTAGCAATCAGCCC. It is translated as CASSIATGSNQP. The CDR3, in full, reads CASSIATGSNQPQHF.

Worth noting for this clone: The missing CDR3 end, 3 residues past where the read stops, is filled in from the germline J gene. V gene TRBV12-5 combines with J gene TRBJ1-6; no firm D call. Looked up from germline, CDR1 is LGHNT and CDR2 is FRNRAP. The V and J ends lost 2 bases and 9 bases respectively, with 5 bases between them. CDR3 length equals 12 residues. This CDR3 reads CASGLPLSPLHF. The sequenced CDR3 bases are TGTGCTAGTGGTTTGCCCCTTTCACCC.

About this clone itself: The read ends 3 residues shy of where the CDR3 ends; the end is completed using the germline J gene. This rearrangement joins TRBV19 to TRBJ1-5; tentatively, D is TRBD1 (6 bases). V was clipped by 5 bases and J by 1 base, with 9 bases between them. Germline CDR1 and CDR2: LNHDA and SQIVND (reference sequence). The CDR3 runs 14 residues. CDR3 sequence: CASSDDRSNQPQHF. The sequenced part of the CDR3 DNA is TGTGCCAGTAGTGACGACAGGAGCAATCAGCCC.

Of note for this clone: The read is 3 residues too short to cover the CDR3 end, so that end is filled in from the germline J gene. This chain joins TRBV6-4 and TRBJ2-3, with D maybe TRBD2 (5 bases). The CDR3 extends over 14 amino acids. V shed 2 bases and J shed 1 base, with 7 bases lying between them. Germline lookup yields CDR1 MRHNA and CDR2 SNTAGT. CDR3 bases read: TGTGCCAGCAGTGACGCGGGTGGCACAGATACG. Protein product: CASSDAGGTDT. The whole CDR3 sequence reads CASSDAGGTDTQYF.

For this clone: With the read ending 3 residues before the CDR3 end, the germline J gene is used to fill in that end. The chain combines TRBV7-2 with TRBJ2-2; D not certain. The germline CDR1 and CDR2 sequences are SGHTA and FQGNSA. The CDR3 is made up of 14 amino acids. CDR3 DNA (partial): TGTGCCAGCCGAAAATACGGGTCTAATGAAAAG. This gives the protein CASRKYGSNEK. In full, the CDR3 reads CASRKYGSNEKLFF.

Concerning this clone: With the read ending 3 residues before the CDR3 end, the germline J gene is used to fill in that end. V and J are TRBV27 and TRBJ2-1, with 7 bases that match TRBD2. With 7 bases clipped from V and 9 bases from J, the junction kept 15 bases outside the gene matches. The CDR3 runs 15 residues. The germline CDR1 and CDR2 sequences are MNHEY and SMNVEV (reference sequence). The CDR3: CASNTPMASGREQFF. The CDR3 bases that were read are TGTGCCAGCAATACCCCCATGGCTAGCGGTCGTGAG.

Worth noting for this clone: With the read ending 3 residues before the CDR3 end, the germline J gene is used to fill in that end. The chain couples TRBV5-1 to TRBJ2-6; 7 nucleotides agree with TRBD1. Germline CDR1 and CDR2: SGHRS and YFSETQ. V shed 0 bases, J shed 2 bases, and the junction held 14 bases outside the gene matches. CDR3 length: 20 amino acids. The CDR3 spells CASSLGGTTGQPPGANVLTF. The sequenced CDR3 bases are TGCGCCAGCAGCTTGGGGGGAACGACAGGGCAACCCCCTGGGGCCAACGTC. The variable domain in full, with the rest retrieved from reference TRBV5-1 and TRBJ2-6, is KAGVTQTPRYLIKTRGQQVTLSCSPISGHRSVSWYQQTPGQGLQFLFEYFSETQRNKGNFPGRFSGRQFSNSRSEMNVSTLELGDSALYLCASSLGGTTGQPPGANVLTFGAGSRLTVL.